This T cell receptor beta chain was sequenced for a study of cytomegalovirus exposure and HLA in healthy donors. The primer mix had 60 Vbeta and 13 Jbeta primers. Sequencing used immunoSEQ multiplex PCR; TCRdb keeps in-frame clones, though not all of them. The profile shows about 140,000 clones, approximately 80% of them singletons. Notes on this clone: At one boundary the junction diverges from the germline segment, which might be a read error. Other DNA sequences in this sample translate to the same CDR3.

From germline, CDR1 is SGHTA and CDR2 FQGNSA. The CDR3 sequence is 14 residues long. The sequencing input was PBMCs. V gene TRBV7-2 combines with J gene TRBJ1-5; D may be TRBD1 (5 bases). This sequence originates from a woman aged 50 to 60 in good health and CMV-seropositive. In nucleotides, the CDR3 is TGTGCCAGCAGCCTAGCTATACAGGATCAGCCCCAGCATTTT. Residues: CASSLAIQDQPQHF.